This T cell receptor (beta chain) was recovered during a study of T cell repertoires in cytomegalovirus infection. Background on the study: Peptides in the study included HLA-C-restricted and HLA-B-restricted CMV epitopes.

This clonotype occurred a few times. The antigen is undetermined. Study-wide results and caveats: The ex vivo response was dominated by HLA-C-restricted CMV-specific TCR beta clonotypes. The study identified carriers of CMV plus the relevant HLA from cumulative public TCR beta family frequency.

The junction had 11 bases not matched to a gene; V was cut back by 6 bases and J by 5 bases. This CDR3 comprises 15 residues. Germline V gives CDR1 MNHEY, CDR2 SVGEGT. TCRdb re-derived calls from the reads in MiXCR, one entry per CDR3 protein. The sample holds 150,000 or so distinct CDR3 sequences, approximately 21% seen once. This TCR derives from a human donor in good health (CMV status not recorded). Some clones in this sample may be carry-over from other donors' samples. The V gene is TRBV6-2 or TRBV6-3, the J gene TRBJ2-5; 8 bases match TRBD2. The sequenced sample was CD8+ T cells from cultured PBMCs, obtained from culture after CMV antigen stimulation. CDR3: CASRLNLAGRETQYF. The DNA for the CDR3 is TGTGCCAGCAGATTGAATCTAGCGGGTAGGGAGACCCAGTACTTC.